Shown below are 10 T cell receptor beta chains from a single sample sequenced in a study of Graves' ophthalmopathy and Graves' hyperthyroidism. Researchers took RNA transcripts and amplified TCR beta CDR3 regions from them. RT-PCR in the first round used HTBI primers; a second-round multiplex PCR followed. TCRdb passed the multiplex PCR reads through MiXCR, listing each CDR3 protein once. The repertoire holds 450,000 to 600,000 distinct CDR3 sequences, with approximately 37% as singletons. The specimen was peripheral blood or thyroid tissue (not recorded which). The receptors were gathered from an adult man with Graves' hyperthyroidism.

The DNA for the CDR3 is TGCGCCAGCAGACCGACAGCGTCCTATGGCTACACCTTC. Protein: CASRPTASYGYTF. The rearrangement links TRBV10-1 to TRBJ1-2; a possible D gene is TRBD1 (5 bases). The CDR3 spans 13 residues. Per the germline V gene, CDR1 is WNHNN and CDR2 is SYGVQD (reference sequence). The V end was cut by 6 bases, the J end by 4 bases, with 12 bases between.

CDR3: CASSLGAAYNSPLHF. CDR3 DNA sequence: TGCGCCAGCAGCTTGGGGGCAGCTTATAATTCACCCCTCCACTTT. The J gene is TRBJ1-6, the V gene TRBV5-1, with D unclear. The germline gives CDR1 SGHRS, CDR2 YFSETQ. Trimming left V 0 bases short and J 4 bases short, with 8 bases between. The CDR3 consists of 15 residues.

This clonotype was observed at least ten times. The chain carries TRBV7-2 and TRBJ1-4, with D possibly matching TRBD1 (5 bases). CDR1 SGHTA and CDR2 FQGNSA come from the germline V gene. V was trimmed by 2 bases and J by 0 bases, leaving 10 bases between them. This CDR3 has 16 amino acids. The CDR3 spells CASSLRRGATNEKLFF. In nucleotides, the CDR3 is TGTGCCAGCAGCTTACGGAGGGGTGCAACTAATGAAAAACTGTTTTTT.

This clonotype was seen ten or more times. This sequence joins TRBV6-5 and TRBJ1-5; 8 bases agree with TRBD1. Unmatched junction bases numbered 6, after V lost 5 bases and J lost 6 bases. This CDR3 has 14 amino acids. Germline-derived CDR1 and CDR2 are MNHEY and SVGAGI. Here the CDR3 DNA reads TGTGCCAGCAGTGACAGGGGAACGTTTCAGCCCCAGCATTTT. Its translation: CASSDRGTFQPQHF.

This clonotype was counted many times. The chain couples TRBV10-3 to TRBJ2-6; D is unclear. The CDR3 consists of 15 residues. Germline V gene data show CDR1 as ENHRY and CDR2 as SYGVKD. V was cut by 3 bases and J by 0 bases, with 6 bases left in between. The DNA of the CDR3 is TGTGCCATCAGTGATTTGGTCTCTGGGGCCAACGTCCTGACTTTC. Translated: CAISDLVSGANVLTF.

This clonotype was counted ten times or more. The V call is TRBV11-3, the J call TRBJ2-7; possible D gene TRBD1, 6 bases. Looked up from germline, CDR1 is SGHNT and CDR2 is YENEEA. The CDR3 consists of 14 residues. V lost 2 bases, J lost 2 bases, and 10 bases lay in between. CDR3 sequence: CASSLRDITYEQYF. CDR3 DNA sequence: TGTGCCAGCAGCTTAAGGGACATCACCTACGAGCAGTACTTC.

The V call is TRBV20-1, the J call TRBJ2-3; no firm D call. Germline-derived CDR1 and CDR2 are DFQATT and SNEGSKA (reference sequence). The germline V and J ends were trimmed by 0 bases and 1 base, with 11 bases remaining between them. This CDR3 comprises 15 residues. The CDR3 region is CSARDMVERTDTQYF. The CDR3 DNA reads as TGCAGTGCTAGAGATATGGTAGAACGCACAGATACGCAGTATTTT.

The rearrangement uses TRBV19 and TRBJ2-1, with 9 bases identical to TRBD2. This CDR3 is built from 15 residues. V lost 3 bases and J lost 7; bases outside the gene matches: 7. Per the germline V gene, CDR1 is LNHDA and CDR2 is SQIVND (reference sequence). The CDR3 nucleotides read TGTGCCAGTAGTATCATGGCGGGGGGGCGAAATGAGCAGTTCTTC. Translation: CASSIMAGGRNEQFF.

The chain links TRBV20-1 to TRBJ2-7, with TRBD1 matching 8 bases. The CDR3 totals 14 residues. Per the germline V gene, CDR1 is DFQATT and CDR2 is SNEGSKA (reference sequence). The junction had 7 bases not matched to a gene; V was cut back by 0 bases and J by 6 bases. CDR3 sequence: CSAREARGLGEQYF. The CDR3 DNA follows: TGCAGTGCTAGAGAGGCCAGGGGGCTAGGCGAGCAGTACTTC.

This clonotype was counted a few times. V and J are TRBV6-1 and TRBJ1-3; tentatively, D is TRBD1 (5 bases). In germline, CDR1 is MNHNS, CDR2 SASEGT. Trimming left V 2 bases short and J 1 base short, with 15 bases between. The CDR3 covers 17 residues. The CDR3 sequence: CASSETADGTSGNTIYF. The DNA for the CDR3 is TGTGCCAGCAGTGAAACGGCAGACGGGACGTCTGGAAACACCATATATTTT.